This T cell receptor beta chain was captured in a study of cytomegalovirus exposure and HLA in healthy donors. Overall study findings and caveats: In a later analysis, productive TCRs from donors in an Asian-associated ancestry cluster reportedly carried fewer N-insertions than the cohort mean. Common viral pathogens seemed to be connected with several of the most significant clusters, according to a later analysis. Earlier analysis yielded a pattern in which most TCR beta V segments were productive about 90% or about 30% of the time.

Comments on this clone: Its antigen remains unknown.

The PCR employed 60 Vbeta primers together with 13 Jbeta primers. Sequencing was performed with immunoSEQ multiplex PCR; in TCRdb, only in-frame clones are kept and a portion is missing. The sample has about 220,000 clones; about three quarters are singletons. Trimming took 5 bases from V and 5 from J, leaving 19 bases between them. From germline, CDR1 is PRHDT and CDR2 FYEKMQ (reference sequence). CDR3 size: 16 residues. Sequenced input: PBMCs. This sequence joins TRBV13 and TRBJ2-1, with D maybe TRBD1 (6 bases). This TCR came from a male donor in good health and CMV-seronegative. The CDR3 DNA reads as TGTGCCAGCAGCCCGGTAGGCGGTGAGGGGGACAATGAGCAGTTCTTC. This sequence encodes CASSPVGGEGDNEQFF.